One sample yielded the 28 T cell receptor beta chains listed below, sequenced in a study of quantifying T cell responses using KT2 cells. For the study at large: TCR alpha and beta constant-region primers primed reverse transcription of RNA.

An oligo carrying a UMI was ligated to the cDNA 3' end. The first PCR ran 3 to 5 cycles with an equimolar RC1.1 and RC1.2 beta primer mix. TCRdb analysed the UMI-ligation and nested PCR reads with MiXCR anew, one entry per CDR3 protein. The sample has around 56,000 distinct CDR3 sequences, 9% to 15% seen once; the top ten hold roughly 9.9%. Material for sequencing was PBMCs spiked with cells of the T cell clone KT2. The receptors originated from a human donor.

V and J are TRBV5-1 and TRBJ2-5; tentatively, D is TRBD2 (5 bases). The germline CDR1 and CDR2 sequences are SGHRS and YFSETQ. This CDR3 is built from 13 residues. Trimming took off 1 base at V and 3 bases at J, with 7 bases between the two ends. CDR3 in DNA: TGCGCCAGCAGCTTGCCGGGGAAAGAGACCCAGTACTTC. It specifies CASSLPGKETQYF.

The chain uses TRBV3-1 and TRBJ1-3; D unclear. The CDR3 loop spans 15 amino acids. The V end was cut by 4 bases, the J end by 1 base, with 11 bases between. Germline CDR1 and CDR2: LGHDT and YNNKEL (reference sequence). CDR3 amino acids: CASSRRLRSGNTIYF. In DNA, the CDR3 is TGTGCCAGCAGCCGCAGACTCCGTTCTGGAAACACCATATATTTT.

This clonotype was recorded at least ten times. The genes are TRBV12-3 or TRBV12-4 and TRBJ2-7; tentative D call: TRBD1 (7 bases). Trimming pared 5 bases from V and 7 bases from J, leaving 21 bases between. The CDR3 runs 15 residues. DNA for the CDR3: TGTGCCAGCAGTGCGGGACAGCCTCCCATTGGGGAGCAGTACTTC. Translated, it gives CASSAGQPPIGEQYF.

This clonotype turned up a few times. The rearrangement uses TRBV28 and TRBJ1-1, with 7 bases aligning to TRBD1. Looked up from germline, CDR1 is MDHEN and CDR2 is SYDVKM. The V segment lost 5 bases and the J segment 6 bases; nucleotides outside the gene matches: 12. The CDR3 is 15 residues long. This CDR3 reads CASSPDRDSLPEAFF. CDR3 nucleotide sequence: TGTGCCAGCAGTCCAGACCGGGACAGCCTCCCTGAAGCTTTCTTT.

The V gene is TRBV27, the J gene TRBJ1-1, with D possibly being TRBD1 (6 bases). The CDR3 covers 13 residues. Germline CDR1 reads MNHEY; CDR2 reads SMNVEV (reference sequence). The V and J ends lost 2 bases and 7 bases respectively, with 11 bases between them. The CDR3 loop is CASSLTGTVEAFF. The CDR3 DNA follows: TGTGCCAGCAGTTTAACAGGGACGGTTGAAGCTTTCTTT.

V and J are TRBV12-3 or TRBV12-4 and TRBJ1-1; no reliable D call. The ends were cut back, 6 bases at V and 6 bases at J, with 17 bases in the middle. CDR3 size: 14 residues. CDR3 sequence: CASRPSGKRAEAFF. The CDR3 DNA follows: TGTGCCAGCAGGCCCTCGGGGAAAAGGGCTGAAGCTTTCTTT.

Many counts were recorded for this clonotype. This rearrangement joins TRBV7-8 to TRBJ2-3, with D possibly TRBD2 on 8 matching bases. CDR3 length equals 17 residues. Germline CDR1 is SGHVS and CDR2 is FQNEAQ. The germline V and J ends were trimmed by 0 bases and 2 bases, with 15 bases remaining between them. The CDR3 nucleotides read TGTGCCAGCAGCTTAGCGGGACAGCGGGAGCTCACAGATACGCAGTATTTT. Translation: CASSLAGQRELTDTQYF.

This clonotype was observed many times. The chain joins TRBV18 to TRBJ1-5, with 7 bases identical to TRBD1. V was clipped by 6 bases and J by 2 bases; unmatched bases: 4. CDR1 and CDR2 (germline): KGHSH, LQKENI. The CDR3 runs 14 residues. CDR3 DNA sequence: TGTGCCAGCTCCCGAGGGGGCGGCAATCAGCCCCAGCATTTT. This sequence encodes CASSRGGGNQPQHF. Together with reference TRBV18 and TRBJ1-5, the CDR3 gives the full variable domain: NAGVMQNPRHLVRRRGQEARLRCSPMKGHSHVYWYRQLPEEGLKFMVYLQKENIIDESGMPKERFSAEFPKEGPSILRIQQVVRGDSAAYFCASSRGGGNQPQHFGDGTRLSIL.

This clonotype was counted once. As the CDR3 is not closed by the conserved phenylalanine or tryptophan, this likely results from a read error. The chain employs TRBV7-9 and TRBJ2-2; TRBD1 agrees at 8 bases. The CDR3 runs to 15 residues. Germline V gene sequence: CDR1 SEHNR, CDR2 FQNEAQ (reference sequence). Trimming took 5 bases from V and 7 from J; bases not matched to a gene: 9. The CDR3 loop is CASSPDRGRGGELFS. The CDR3 bases are TGTGCCAGCAGCCCCGACAGGGGAAGGGGCGGGGAGCTGTTTTCT.

As DNA, the CDR3 is TGTGCCAGCAGTGAGGATCCTTCCGGGACCCAGTACTTC. Translated, it gives CASSEDPSGTQYF. V usage is TRBV2 and J usage is TRBJ2-5; D ambiguous. The CDR3 has 13 amino acids. Germline assignment: CDR1 SNHLY and CDR2 FYNNEI. V was shortened by 3 bases and J by 7 bases, with 12 bases between the two germline ends.

This clonotype showed up just a few times. The CDR3 is CASSSTSGAVIYGYTF. CDR3 coding DNA: TGTGCCAGCAGCTCCACGTCGGGGGCAGTTATCTATGGCTACACCTTC. The genes are TRBV12-3 or TRBV12-4 and TRBJ1-2; D may be TRBD1 (6 bases). V was pared by 6 bases and J by 4 bases, with 21 bases between. The CDR3 is 16 amino acids.

This clonotype has only a few counts. Written as DNA, the CDR3 is TGTGCCAGCAGAACAGGGGGGATCGCAGATACGCAGTATTTT. Translation: CASRTGGIADTQYF. This chain uses TRBV6-6 with TRBJ2-3; 8 positions agree with TRBD1. CDR1 MNHNY and CDR2 SVGAGI come from the germline V gene (reference sequence). V lost 6 bases, J lost 4 bases, and 6 bases stayed unmatched. The CDR3 is made up of 14 amino acids.

The chain couples TRBV30 to TRBJ1-4, with a weak D call TRBD1 (5 bases). Germline V lookup: CDR1 GTSNPN, CDR2 SVGIG (reference sequence). The CDR3 extends over 16 amino acids. Trimming removed 2 bases at V and 7 bases at J, with 20 bases between. For the CDR3, the DNA is TGTGCCTGGAGTCATCGCACGGGACTTGGAGGTGAAAAACTGTTTTTT. Translation: CAWSHRTGLGGEKLFF.

The chain carries TRBV5-1 and TRBJ2-3, with D unresolved. The V end was cut by 0 bases, the J end by 1 base, with 9 bases between. The CDR3 consists of 15 residues. The germline gives CDR1 SGHRS, CDR2 YFSETQ. In nucleotides, the CDR3 is TGCGCCAGCAGCTTGGCAGGAGTTGGCACAGATACGCAGTATTTT. Amino acids: CASSLAGVGTDTQYF.

Of note for this clonotype: Since the CDR3 does not end with the conserved phenylalanine or tryptophan, this likely comes from a read error. Because the CDR3's place on the DNA is in doubt, the DNA is left out and the CDR3 is given as listed by TCRdb. This chain joins TRBV12-3 or TRBV12-4 and TRBJ1-5; no check of the table's D call, TRBD1, against the DNA was made. Ends included, the CDR3 has 10 residues. Here the CDR3 reads CASPGQGFIL.

This clonotype was counted ten times or more. The CDR3 is CSVASGTSGSPGEQYF. CDR3 nucleotides: TGCAGCGTTGCTTCCGGGACTAGCGGGAGTCCGGGTGAGCAGTACTTC. The genes are TRBV29-1 and TRBJ2-7, with 14 bases lining up with TRBD2. CDR3 length equals 16 residues. V gave up 4 bases and J gave up 7 bases; unmatched junction bases: 12. The V gene's germline CDR1 is SQVTM and CDR2 ANQGSEA.

The chain employs TRBV10-3 and TRBJ1-4, with 7 bases identical to TRBD1. The trim removed 4 bases at V and 7 bases at J, leaving 0 bases unmatched. CDR1 is ENHRY, CDR2 SYGVKD, per germline. The CDR3 is 12 amino acids. CDR3: CAISGDSEKLFF. The CDR3 DNA reads as TGTGCCATCAGTGGGGACAGTGAAAAACTGTTTTTT.

This clonotype was observed a few times. This sequence joins TRBV24-1 and TRBJ1-2, with D possibly matching TRBD1 (5 bases). The CDR3 runs 13 residues. V lost 3 bases and J lost 9, with 13 bases in between. Germline lookup yields CDR1 KGHDR and CDR2 SFDVKD. The CDR3 sequence is CATSDQGGGSYTF. CDR3 coding DNA: TGTGCCACCAGTGATCAGGGTGGAGGAAGCTACACCTTC.

The chain employs TRBV6-6 and TRBJ2-5; D remains ambiguous. V was trimmed by 1 base and J by 5 bases, leaving 17 bases between them. This CDR3 region has 16 residues. CDR1 and CDR2 from the germline V gene are MNHNY and SVGAGI (reference sequence). The CDR3 sequence: CASSYYGRPEEETQYF. For the CDR3, the DNA is TGTGCCAGCAGTTACTATGGGCGGCCCGAAGAGGAGACCCAGTACTTC.

The chain employs TRBV5-1 and TRBJ2-3; D not resolved. The CDR3 contains 12 residues. V was clipped by 3 bases and J by 4 bases, with 6 bases between them. Germline lookup yields CDR1 SGHRS and CDR2 YFSETQ. The CDR3: CASSWTADTQYF. The CDR3, as DNA: TGCGCCAGCAGCTGGACCGCAGATACGCAGTATTTT.

Judged by abundance, this clonotype is medium-sized. This chain uses TRBV20-1 with TRBJ2-7; D uncertain. This CDR3 spans 11 amino acids. Germline CDR1 and CDR2: DFQATT and SNEGSKA (reference sequence). Trimming cost V 2 bases and J 2 bases, with 4 bases left between them. CDR3 coding DNA: TGCAGTGCTAGACAAACCTACGAGCAGTACTTC. Translating gives CSARQTYEQYF.

In its sample, this clonotype ranks as medium-sized. This chain joins TRBV20-1 and TRBJ2-7, with 9 positions matching TRBD1. V lost 3 bases, J lost 6 bases, and 9 bases stayed unmatched. CDR3 length: 14 amino acids. Germline values: CDR1 DFQATT, CDR2 SNEGSKA (reference sequence). This CDR3 reads CSASSGTGSSEQYF. DNA of the CDR3: TGCAGTGCTAGTTCCGGGACAGGGTCTAGCGAGCAGTACTTC.

This clonotype was seen many times. The V and J genes are TRBV30 and TRBJ2-3, with D unclear. Germline CDR1 is GTSNPN and CDR2 is SVGIG (reference sequence). The CDR3 length is 16 residues. V dropped 1 base and J dropped 3 bases, with 17 bases sitting between them. CDR3 nucleotide sequence: TGTGCCTGGAGTGGGGGTCACTTCCTTCTAACAGATACGCAGTATTTT. Protein sequence: CAWSGGHFLLTDTQYF.

This clonotype was counted many times. V and J are TRBV9 and TRBJ1-1; possibly TRBD1 for D (6 bases). Germline-derived CDR1 and CDR2 are SGDLS and YYNGEE. The CDR3 is 15 residues long. The ends were cut back, 4 bases at V and 4 bases at J, with 17 bases in the middle. Here the CDR3 reads CASSRGGVRGTEAFF. The CDR3 DNA sequence: TGTGCCAGCAGCAGGGGGGGGGTGCGGGGCACTGAAGCTTTCTTT.

The chain has TRBV7-2 and TRBJ2-6; possibly TRBD2 for D (5 bases). Germline CDR1 and CDR2: SGHTA and FQGNSA. Trimming stripped 1 base from V and 3 bases from J, with 7 bases between. This CDR3 has 15 amino acids. CDR3 nucleotide sequence: TGTGCCAGCAGCTTAGTAGCGTTTGGGGCCAACGTCCTGACTTTC. This encodes CASSLVAFGANVLTF. The entire variable domain, with the rest obtained from reference TRBV7-2 and TRBJ2-6, is as follows: GAGVSQSPSNKVTEKGKDVELRCDPISGHTALYWYRQSLGQGLEFLIYFQGNSAPDKSGLPSDRFSAERTGGSVSTLTIQRTQQEDSAVYLCASSLVAFGANVLTFGAGSRLTVL.

The chain carries TRBV29-1 and TRBJ2-5; unclear D gene. The V gene lost 4 bases and the J gene lost 5 bases, with 11 bases spanning the gap. The CDR3 length is 12 residues. CDR1 is SQVTM and CDR2 is ANQGSEA in the germline V gene. CDR3 bases: TGCAGCGTTGTAGCCTGGGTGGAGACCCAGTACTTC. It encodes CSVVAWVETQYF.

The chain recombines TRBV6-2 or TRBV6-3 with TRBJ2-2; D may be TRBD1 or TRBD2 (5 bases each). The CDR3 sequence is 18 residues long. CDR1 and CDR2 from the germline V gene are MNHEY and SVGEGT. V dropped 2 bases and J dropped 7 bases, with 23 bases sitting between them. In nucleotides, the CDR3 is TGTGCCAGCAGTTACCGGATCATTCGGGACCTCCCATACGGGGAGCTGTTTTTT. It encodes CASSYRIIRDLPYGELFF.

This clonotype was seen repeatedly, ten times or more. J is TRBJ2-7 and V is TRBV7-2, with a tentative D call TRBD2 (6 bases). Trimming removed 0 bases at V and 4 bases at J, with 10 bases between. The CDR3 has 14 residues. Germline V gene sequence: CDR1 SGHTA, CDR2 FQGNSA. As DNA, the CDR3 is TGTGCCAGCAGCTTAGCGGGAGGAATGTACGAGCAGTACTTC. It yields the protein CASSLAGGMYEQYF.